One TCR beta chain is described in this entry. This entry comes from a study of blood T cell repertoires in COVID-19. Study-wide background: Whether acute or convalescent, the COVID-19 samples came from the United States, Italy and Spain. Sources were T cells, B-cell-depleted T cells, or PBMCs; the material itself was cDNA or gDNA.

Trimming cost V 6 bases and J 8 bases, with 13 bases left between them. The CDR3 runs 12 residues. Germline CDR1 KGHSH, CDR2 LQKENI. Authors' processing steps: Counts of nucleated cells, estimated from reference gene primer amplification, were obtained. Data came from immunoSEQ multiplex PCR; TCRdb stores just in-frame clones and leaves some out. The V and J calls and clone size are taken from that table; D and trimming were inferred from the DNA. The sample records around 150,000 clones, roughly 90% being singletons. J is TRBJ1-2 and V is TRBV18; no reliable D call. The sequencing input was peripheral blood. This TCR derives from a man in his 60s with acute or convalescent COVID-19. The CDR3 coding sequence is TGTGCCAGCTCGCCCACGGCGGAAGGCTACACCTTC. Its protein is CASSPTAEGYTF.